The subject of this entry is one TCR beta chain. Its antigen is currently unknown. The data originate from a study of breast tumors, draining lymph nodes, adjacent tissues. Overall study results and limits: Data fit most tumor T cells coming from lymph node, expanding in tumor. Tumor repertoires ranked between lymph nodes and nontumor tissue in diversity, with V and J gene preferences.

The CDR3 is 18 residues long. V was clipped by 0 bases and J by 2 bases, with 20 bases between them. Germline V gene sequence: CDR1 DFQATT, CDR2 SNEGSKA (reference sequence). One entry per CDR3 protein, called by TCRdb with MiXCR from the multiplex PCR reads. This table holds some 110,000 distinct CDR3 sequences, roughly 29% found once. Samples came from axillary lymph nodes draining the breast cancer. The chain employs TRBV20-1 and TRBJ2-1; D is possibly TRBD2 (6 bases). The clonotype comes from a female donor with breast cancer. Some clones in this sample may be carry-over from other donors' samples. Sequencing was carried out using axillary lymph node tissue. The CDR3 DNA sequence: TGCAGTGCTAGAGATCCTGCGCGCGGGGCGGCCGCCTACAATGAGCAGTTCTTC. Translated, it gives CSARDPARGAAAYNEQFF.